The 22 T cell receptor beta chains below were found in one sample sequenced in a study of regulatory T cells in long-lasting Graves disease. Time point of the sample: persistent/refractory GD, antithyroid drugs over 5 years with positive TRAb. The TCR library was made from RNA that had been extracted from PBMCs in TRIzol. Building of the TCR beta libraries involved iRepertoire HTBI primers and Arm-PCR of CDR3 regions. TCRdb analysed the multiplex PCR reads with MiXCR anew, one entry per CDR3 protein. The sample holds around 510,000 distinct CDR3 sequences, less than 25% seen once. The sequencing here drew on peripheral blood mononuclear cells (PBMCs), taken when the disease was refractory, from a patient treated with antithyroid drugs. These receptor sequences come from a female donor with Graves disease.

The chain recombines TRBV5-6 with TRBJ2-5; maybe TRBD1 (6 bases). This CDR3 contains 14 residues. The V gene's germline CDR1 is SGHDT and CDR2 YYEEEE. Trimming left V 2 bases short and J 0 bases short, with 8 bases between. CDR3: CASSFEGDQETQYF. DNA of the CDR3: TGTGCCAGCAGCTTCGAGGGGGACCAAGAGACCCAGTACTTC.

There are many counts of this clonotype. The gene calls are TRBV20-1 and TRBJ2-7; D might be TRBD2 (6 bases). CDR3 length: 16 residues. Germline V gene lookup returns CDR1 DFQATT and CDR2 SNEGSKA (reference sequence). Trimming stripped 3 bases from V and 2 bases from J, with 20 bases between. As DNA, the CDR3 is TGCAGTGCTAGCCCCGGCGGGGTTGCGCGAACCTACGAGCAGTACTTC. Amino acids: CSASPGGVARTYEQYF.

At least ten counts were recorded for this clonotype. The V gene is TRBV28, the J gene TRBJ1-4; no reliable D call. The CDR3 totals 11 residues. Germline values: CDR1 MDHEN, CDR2 SYDVKM. CDR3 DNA sequence: TGTGCTACCCTTTTGGGTGAAAAACTGTTTTTT. The encoded protein is CATLLGEKLFF.

At least ten counts were recorded for this clonotype. This chain joins TRBV10-2 and TRBJ1-5, with D unclear. V was pared by 2 bases and J by 6 bases, with 11 bases between. CDR3 length equals 14 residues. Germline CDR1 WSHSY, CDR2 SAAADI. CDR3 protein: CASSEGSWSQPQHF. The CDR3 DNA is TGCGCCAGCAGTGAGGGGAGTTGGAGTCAGCCCCAGCATTTT.

This clonotype occurred many times. At one boundary the junction diverges from the germline segment, which might be a read error. The chain couples TRBV7-6 to TRBJ1-1; D gene unclear. In germline, CDR1 is SGHVS, CDR2 FNYEAQ. There are 13 residues in the CDR3. CDR3 sequence reads: CASSLSLGTEAFF. As DNA, the CDR3 is TGCGCCAGCAGCTTGTCATTGGGCACTGAAGCTTTCTTT.

The chain recombines TRBV25-1 with TRBJ2-7; D is undetermined. V lost 4 bases, J lost 2 bases, and 12 bases lay in between. The CDR3 runs 14 residues. CDR1 and CDR2 (germline): MGHDK, SYGVNS. The CDR3 loop reads CASSGLRTPYEQYF. The CDR3 region has the DNA TGTGCCAGCAGTGGATTGCGGACCCCCTACGAGCAGTACTTC.

The gene calls are TRBV19 and TRBJ1-1, with a tentative D call TRBD1 (6 bases). Germline lookup yields CDR1 LNHDA and CDR2 SQIVND (reference sequence). CDR3 length equals 15 residues. V was clipped by 6 bases and J by 1 base, with 15 bases between them. The CDR3 here is CASSPGDTTNTEAFF. CDR3 bases: TGTGCCAGTAGCCCCGGGGACACAACGAACACTGAAGCTTTCTTT.

This clonotype was found many times. One end of the junction is discordant with germline, which a read error may explain. V and J are TRBV2 and TRBJ2-7, with a weak D call TRBD2 (7 bases). In germline, CDR1 is SNHLY, CDR2 FYNNEI. The CDR3 totals 15 residues. The CDR3 nucleotides read TGTGCCAGCAGTGAGGGGGGGGGCGCCTCCTCCGAGCAGTACTTC. Translated: CASSEGGGASSEQYF.

This clonotype was detected a few times. The rearrangement uses TRBV5-1 and TRBJ2-4; D not certain. V lost 3 bases and J lost 8, with 12 bases in between. The germline CDR1 and CDR2 sequences are SGHRS and YFSETQ. This CDR3 is built from 13 residues. CDR3 sequence reads: CASSSRPLDIQYF. Here the CDR3 DNA reads TGCGCCAGCAGCTCCCGGCCTTTGGACATTCAGTACTTC.

The chain recombines TRBV5-1 with TRBJ2-7, with 8 positions matching TRBD1. CDR3 length: 14 residues. V dropped 3 bases and J dropped 0; count of bases not matched to a gene: 2. From germline, CDR1 is SGHRS and CDR2 YFSETQ. In DNA form, the CDR3 reads TGCGCCAGCAGCTCGGACAGGGACTCCTACGAGCAGTACTTC. It encodes CASSSDRDSYEQYF.

V is TRBV7-2 and J is TRBJ1-2; TRBD1 might be the D (5 bases). V dropped 3 bases and J dropped 10 bases, with 15 bases sitting between them. This CDR3 contains 13 residues. Germline CDR1 reads SGHTA; CDR2 reads FQGNSA. The CDR3 reads CASSLIGTDDYTF. The DNA for the CDR3 is TGTGCCAGCAGCTTGATTGGGACGGATGACTACACCTTC. Full variable domain (outside the CDR3, taken from reference TRBV7-2 and TRBJ1-2): GAGVSQSPSNKVTEKGKDVELRCDPISGHTALYWYRQSLGQGLEFLIYFQGNSAPDKSGLPSDRFSAERTGGSVSTLTIQRTQQEDSAVYLCASSLIGTDDYTFGSGTRLTVV.

This clonotype was counted between two and nine times. The chain combines TRBV3-1 with TRBJ2-5; no clear D. Between the trimmed V and J ends, which lost 4 bases and 1 base, there was a span of 10 bases. The CDR3 consists of 14 residues. The V gene's germline CDR1 is LGHDT and CDR2 YNNKEL (reference sequence). The CDR3 region has the DNA TGTGCCAGCAGCCTTCTAGAGATCCAAGAGACCCAGTACTTC. Its protein product is CASSLLEIQETQYF.

This clonotype was recorded at least ten times. CDR3 in DNA: TGTGCCAGCAGTACAGAGATCTCTCACACTGAAGCTTTCTTT. This encodes CASSTEISHTEAFF. The chain uses TRBV27 and TRBJ1-1; D ambiguous. Germline CDR1 MNHEY, CDR2 SMNVEV (reference sequence). Between the trimmed V and J ends, which lost 5 bases and 3 bases, there was a span of 13 bases. This CDR3 is 14 amino acids long.

This clonotype was observed a handful of times. The CDR3 DNA is TGTGCCAGCCTCTCAGGGGGCCGGAGCAATCAGCCCCAGCATTTT. Protein product: CASLSGGRSNQPQHF. The chain carries TRBV19 and TRBJ1-5; 8 bases align to TRBD1. Germline CDR1 is LNHDA and CDR2 is SQIVND (reference sequence). The CDR3 runs to 15 residues. The trim removed 9 bases at V and 1 base at J, leaving 8 bases unmatched.

The genes are TRBV6-4 and TRBJ2-7; D is ambiguous. The CDR3 spans 15 residues. Trimming took off 0 bases at V and 3 bases at J, with 12 bases between the two ends. CDR1 MRHNA and CDR2 SNTAGT come from the germline V gene. In DNA, the CDR3 is TGTGCCAGCAGTGACTCTTCCCCCACCATCTACGAGCAGTACTTC. It yields the protein CASSDSSPTIYEQYF.

V and J are TRBV24-1 and TRBJ2-1; the match to TRBD2 covers 16 bases. There are 15 residues in the CDR3. CDR1 and CDR2 (germline): KGHDR, SFDVKD. Trimming took 9 bases from V and 8 from J; bases not matched to a gene: 6. CDR3 coding DNA: TGTGCCACCGGGGGACTAGCGGGAGGGCCCGATGAGCAGTTCTTC. Protein sequence: CATGGLAGGPDEQFF.

This clonotype was seen only a few times. This chain links TRBV14 with TRBJ2-7; TRBD2 aligns across 8 bases. The CDR3 covers 12 residues. Unmatched junction bases numbered 7, after V lost 8 bases and J lost 7 bases. Germline values: CDR1 SGHDN, CDR2 FVKESK. The CDR3: CASRGLAREQYF. The CDR3 bases are TGTGCCAGCCGCGGACTAGCACGGGAGCAGTACTTC.

This clonotype was counted at least ten times. This chain connects TRBV28 to TRBJ2-7; D may be TRBD1 (6 bases). The CDR3 spans 13 residues. CDR1 MDHEN and CDR2 SYDVKM come from the germline V gene. Trimming removed 4 bases from V and 5 bases from J, with 12 bases in between. The CDR3 DNA reads TGTGCCAGCAGTTCCAACAGGGCGCACGAGCAGTACTTC. It is translated as CASSSNRAHEQYF.

The J gene is TRBJ2-7, the V gene TRBV20-1; TRBD2 matches at 9 bases. CDR1 and CDR2 from the germline V gene are DFQATT and SNEGSKA (reference sequence). J was trimmed by 0 bases and V by 5 bases; bases with no gene match: 5. The CDR3 sequence is 14 residues long. The CDR3 reads CSAETSGSSYEQYF. The CDR3 bases are TGCAGTGCTGAGACTAGCGGAAGCTCCTACGAGCAGTACTTC.

This clonotype came up a few times. The rearrangement uses TRBV29-1 and TRBJ1-1; D is undetermined. Germline lookup yields CDR1 SQVTM and CDR2 ANQGSEA. The V end lost 7 bases, the J end lost 0 bases, and 6 bases lay between the germline ends. This CDR3 region has 11 residues. The CDR3 loop reads CSALLNTEAFF. The CDR3, as DNA: TGCAGCGCCCTTTTGAACACTGAAGCTTTCTTT.

The chain has TRBV5-4 and TRBJ1-2, with D hard to call. The CDR3 covers 13 residues. CDR1 SGHNT and CDR2 YYREEE come from the germline V gene (reference sequence). V lost 2 bases and J lost 4, with 9 bases in between. CDR3 nucleotide sequence: TGTGCCAGCAGCTTAGACGGGCCCTATGGCTACACCTTC. It encodes CASSLDGPYGYTF.

As concerns this clonotype: Relative to the germline gene, one junction end is altered; a read error may explain this. J is TRBJ1-2 and V is TRBV6-2 or TRBV6-3, with TRBD1 matching over 10 bases. CDR3 length: 8 amino acids. CDR1 MNHEY and CDR2 SVGEGT come from the germline V gene. The CDR3: CAGGTGEF. DNA for the CDR3: TGTGCCGGGGGGACAGGGGAGTTC.